The 2 T cell receptor beta chains presented below share a single source sample, sequenced in a study of sequential checkpoint blockade in melanoma. The assay was immunoSEQ multiplex PCR, and TCRdb's table has in-frame clones only and misses some. The repertoire holds around 18,000 clones, with under 75% as singletons. The treatment was: randomized to nivolumab then ipilimumab (arm A) or the reverse (arm B). Sequencing used CD8+ T cells sorted from blood (inferred from file names), obtained from a patient given nivolumab and ipilimumab in sequence. These receptors came from a human donor with melanoma.

The chain couples TRBV28 to TRBJ2-3, with 9 bases that match TRBD2. The CDR3 length is 15 residues. The V gene end was trimmed by 4 bases and the J gene end by 3 bases; junction bases not matched to a gene: 5. Germline V gives CDR1 MDHEN, CDR2 SYDVKM. CDR3 in amino acids: CASSYLAGVTDTQYF. DNA of the CDR3: TGTGCCAGCAGTTACTTAGCGGGAGTAACAGATACGCAGTATTTT.

CDR3 nucleotides: TGTGCCAGCAGTTCCCCGGGGGTACAGCCCCAGCATTTT. This translates into CASSSPGVQPQHF. The V call is TRBV28, the J call TRBJ1-5; the D gene is possibly TRBD1 (5 bases). V was shortened by 4 bases and J by 7 bases, with 11 bases between the two germline ends. The CDR3 totals 13 residues. Germline loops: CDR1 MDHEN, CDR2 SYDVKM.